These T cell receptor beta chains were read from a single sample in a study of T cell repertoires in aging, cancer and after chemotherapy. A single record per CDR3 protein comes from TCRdb applying MiXCR to the multiplex PCR reads. The profile shows 2,500 or so distinct CDR3 sequences, 20% to 25% of them singletons. The sample consisted of blood. The source is a human donor with a blood cancer. The CDR3 runs from the conserved cysteine through the conserved F or W. The D gene is left open where the match is weak. A row's size may be missing; if present it is once, few, many or a size class.

V,J,D,size,CDR3,DNA
TRBV28,TRBJ1-4,.,few,CASTSGGAANEKLFF,TGTGCCAGCACCTCGGGGGGCGCAGCTAATGAAAAACTGTTTTTT
TRBV20-1,TRBJ2-3,.,medium-sized,CSLRHTQYF,TGCAGTCTTAGACATACGCAGTATTTT
TRBV7-2,TRBJ2-3,.,.,CASSSLGTDTQYF,TGTGCCAGCAGTTCCCTGGGCACAGATACGCAGTATTTT
TRBV4-1,TRBJ2-1,TRBD2,.,CASSRGSSGGLGEQFF,TGCGCCAGCAGCCGAGGGTCCAGCGGGGGGTTGGGGGAGCAGTTCTTC
TRBV6-4,TRBJ2-3,TRBD2,medium-sized,CASSDTSGTDTQYF,TGTGCCAGCAGTGACACTAGCGGCACAGATACGCAGTATTTT
TRBV20-1,TRBJ2-7,.,.,CSARAGGHEQYF,TGCAGTGCTAGGGCGGGCGGCCACGAGCAGTACTTC
TRBV14,TRBJ2-2,TRBD2,.,CASSPYSGTDTGELFF,TGTGCCAGCAGCCCCTACAGCGGGACCGACACCGGGGAGCTGTTTTTT
TRBV20-1,TRBJ2-3,TRBD1,few,CSAPPDRARTDTQYF,TGCAGTGCCCCCCCCGACAGGGCCCGCACAGATACGCAGTATTTT
TRBV10-1,TRBJ2-7,TRBD1,.,CASSVWTGEDEQYF,TGCGCCAGCAGTGTATGGACAGGGGAGGACGAGCAGTACTTC
TRBV19,TRBJ1-2,TRBD1,.,CASSIDSGTGSDYGYTF,TGTGCCAGTAGTATAGACTCCGGGACAGGGAGTGACTATGGCTACACCTTC
TRBV29-1,TRBJ2-3,.,.,CSVQGGGNTQYF,TGCAGCGTTCAGGGAGGGGGGAACACGCAGTATTTT
TRBV20-1,TRBJ2-7,TRBD2,few,CSARDPQTSVEQYF,TGCAGTGCTAGAGATCCCCAGACTAGCGTCGAGCAGTACTTC
TRBV6-5,TRBJ1-1,.,medium-sized,CAAGFRRLRKTEAFF,TGTGCCGCAGGATTCCGTAGACTCCGAAAAACTGAAGCTTTCTTT
TRBV28,TRBJ1-5,.,.,CGARGGFRNQPQHF,TGTGGGGCCAGGGGAGGTTTTCGGAATCAGCCCCAGCATTTT
TRBV7-9,TRBJ2-7,.,.,CASSSASEQYF,TGTGCCAGCAGCTCCGCTAGCGAGCAGTACTTC